These 23 T cell receptor beta chains originate from one sample sequenced in a study of blood T cell repertoires in COVID-19. Clones were sequenced by immunoSEQ multiplex PCR, and TCRdb holds only the in-frame ones, with some missing. Counted here are a few hundred thousand clones, about 86% occurring once; the ten biggest clones make up about 14%. Source material: PBMCs or T cells enriched from blood (not recorded which). The source of these receptors is a woman aged 45-60 years with acute COVID-19.

This clone appeared a single time. The chain links TRBV27 to TRBJ2-3; the D gene is possibly TRBD1 (5 bases). This CDR3 comprises 15 residues. Trimming stripped 8 bases from V and 2 bases from J, with 17 bases between. The germline CDR1 and CDR2 sequences are MNHEY and SMNVEV (reference sequence). The CDR3 sequence is CASRTTGAYTDTQYF. CDR3 sequence (DNA): TGTGCCAGCCGAACCACAGGAGCCTACACAGATACGCAGTATTTT.

The chain recombines TRBV5-1 with TRBJ2-3, with D unclear. Trimming shortened V by 0 bases and J by 0 bases, and 8 bases separated the two germline ends. The CDR3 is made up of 15 amino acids. Germline-derived CDR1 and CDR2 are SGHRS and YFSETQ. CDR3 sequence: CASSLGSPSTDTQYF. The CDR3 DNA sequence: TGCGCCAGCAGCTTGGGGAGCCCAAGCACAGATACGCAGTATTTT.

The genes are TRBV27 and TRBJ1-2; no reliable D call. The V gene lost 5 bases and the J gene lost 3 bases, with 13 bases spanning the gap. The V gene's germline CDR1 is MNHEY and CDR2 SMNVEV (reference sequence). The CDR3 is made up of 14 amino acids. CDR3 in DNA: TGTGCCAGCAGTACGAACGGCGGGGACTATGGCTACACCTTC. Protein product: CASSTNGGDYGYTF.

The chain uses TRBV9 and TRBJ2-1, with a possible D match to TRBD2 (6 bases). Germline V gives CDR1 SGDLS, CDR2 YYNGEE. CDR3 size: 12 residues. V lost 3 bases and J 15 bases, leaving 16 bases between the germline ends. The CDR3 spells CASSGVGGTPFF. CDR3 DNA sequence: TGTGCCAGCAGCGGGGTCGGAGGGACCCCGTTCTTC.

The chain joins TRBV10-3 to TRBJ1-2, with D perhaps matching TRBD1 (5 bases). The CDR3 consists of 13 residues. In germline, CDR1 is ENHRY, CDR2 SYGVKD. The ends were cut back, 2 bases at V and 8 bases at J, with 12 bases in the middle. The CDR3 sequence: CAISEEGRGGYTF. CDR3 nucleotides: TGTGCCATCAGTGAGGAGGGGAGGGGAGGCTACACCTTC.

The rearrangement links TRBV5-1 to TRBJ2-3, with unresolved D. The CDR3 is 13 residues long. The germline V gene has CDR1 SGHRS and CDR2 YFSETQ. V lost 0 bases and J lost 7, with 9 bases in between. CDR3: CASSLDQANTQYF. The CDR3, as DNA: TGCGCCAGCAGCTTGGATCAGGCGAATACGCAGTATTTT.

The chain uses TRBV9 and TRBJ2-1, with unresolved D. V lost 4 bases to trimming and J lost 2 bases, with 16 bases between them. CDR1 SGDLS and CDR2 YYNGEE come from the germline V gene. The CDR3 covers 16 residues. The CDR3 nucleotides are TGTGCCAGCAGCCCCACTCTAGTTACCCCCTACAATGAGCAGTTCTTC. Encoded protein: CASSPTLVTPYNEQFF.

V and J are TRBV6-2 or TRBV6-3 and TRBJ1-2; 8 bases fit TRBD1. The trim removed 5 bases at V and 4 bases at J, leaving 9 bases unmatched. Per germline, CDR1 MNHEY and CDR2 SVGEGT. This CDR3 contains 15 residues. CDR3 nucleotide sequence: TGTGCCAGCAGTCTTGGACAGGGCTCCGTCTATGGCTACACCTTC. As protein: CASSLGQGSVYGYTF.

The chain has TRBV1 and TRBJ1-5. TRBV1 is a pseudogene. This CDR3 contains 17 residues. CDR3 loop: CTSSQRGVGPSNQPQHF. CDR3 coding DNA: TGCACCAGCAGCCAGCGGGGCGTGGGGCCCAGCAATCAGCCCCAGCATTTT.

This clone was seen a single time. The CDR3 protein is CASRINTGELFF. CDR3 bases: TGTGCCAGCAGAATAAACACCGGGGAGCTGTTTTTT. The chain combines TRBV12-3 or TRBV12-4 with TRBJ2-2; D gene unclear. The CDR3 is made up of 12 amino acids. Trimming took 6 bases from V and 2 from J, leaving 4 bases between them.

J is TRBJ1-5 and V is TRBV18, with a weak D call TRBD1 (5 bases). The CDR3 totals 14 residues. V was cut by 4 bases and J by 5 bases, with 12 bases left in between. CDR1 is KGHSH, CDR2 LQKENI, per germline. The CDR3 nucleotides are TGTGCCAGCTCACGAGGATCGGGGGATCAGCCCCAGCATTTT. Encoded protein: CASSRGSGDQPQHF. The variable domain in full, completed from reference TRBV18 and TRBJ1-5, reads NAGVMQNPRHLVRRRGQEARLRCSPMKGHSHVYWYRQLPEEGLKFMVYLQKENIIDESGMPKERFSAEFPKEGPSILRIQQVVRGDSAAYFCASSRGSGDQPQHFGDGTRLSIL.

A single count supports this clone. The chain recombines TRBV5-1 with TRBJ2-1; perhaps TRBD2 as D (7 bases). Germline lookup yields CDR1 SGHRS and CDR2 YFSETQ. The ends were cut back, 4 bases at V and 7 bases at J, with 21 bases in the middle. The CDR3 extends over 16 amino acids. The CDR3 DNA follows: TGCGCCAGCAGCACGGACGGGGGGCGCTCAGGGAATGAGCAGTTCTTC. It translates to CASSTDGGRSGNEQFF.

In this sample, this clone turned up a few times. The chain links TRBV7-9 to TRBJ2-7; 7 bases line up with TRBD2. This CDR3 region has 15 residues. CDR1 is SEHNR, CDR2 FQNEAQ, per germline (reference sequence). J gave up 3 bases and V 2 bases, and 7 bases lay outside the gene matches. CDR3 coding DNA: TGTGCCAGCAGCTTACCCGGGACTACCCACTACGAGCAGTACTTC. The encoded protein is CASSLPGTTHYEQYF.

This rearrangement joins TRBV20-1 to TRBJ2-5; D is undetermined. Germline V gene data show CDR1 as DFQATT and CDR2 as SNEGSKA (reference sequence). The length of the CDR3 is 11 residues. Trimming pared 3 bases from V and 5 bases from J, leaving 7 bases between. In DNA, the CDR3 is TGCAGTGCTAGTATCGGGGAGACCCAGTACTTC. It translates to CSASIGETQYF.

V and J are TRBV7-3 and TRBJ2-3, with 8 bases identical to TRBD2. This CDR3 contains 16 residues. With 2 bases clipped from V and 5 bases from J, the junction kept 9 bases outside the gene matches. Germline assignment: CDR1 SGHTA and CDR2 FQGTGA. For the CDR3, the DNA is TGTGCCAGCAGCTTAGTAGGACTAGCAGGCGGAGATACGCAGTATTTT. It specifies CASSLVGLAGGDTQYF.

This clone was found once. The chain joins TRBV5-1 to TRBJ1-1; a weak D match, TRBD1 (6 bases). Germline-derived CDR1 and CDR2 are SGHRS and YFSETQ. The CDR3 has 16 residues. The ends were cut back, 4 bases at V and 0 bases at J, with 16 bases in the middle. The CDR3 loop reads CASSPFRDTLNTEAFF. DNA of the CDR3: TGCGCCAGCAGCCCTTTCCGGGACACCTTGAACACTGAAGCTTTCTTT.

V usage is TRBV4-1 and J usage is TRBJ2-7; TRBD2 agrees at 7 bases. CDR1 is MGHRA, CDR2 YSYEKL, per germline. There are 13 residues in the CDR3. V was pared by 4 bases and J by 4 bases, with 4 bases of the junction left unmatched. DNA of the CDR3: TGCGCCAGCAGCCCTCCCGGGGGGTACGAGCAGTACTTC. This codes for CASSPPGGYEQYF.

This chain joins TRBV20-1 and TRBJ2-7; D call uncertain. V was pared by 5 bases and J by 9 bases, with 11 bases between. The CDR3 totals 10 residues. The germline V gene has CDR1 DFQATT and CDR2 SNEGSKA (reference sequence). The CDR3 here is CSAGHLSQYF. The DNA for the CDR3 is TGCAGTGCTGGCCACCTCTCGCAGTACTTC.

The gene calls are TRBV19 and TRBJ1-2, with a tentative D call TRBD1 (5 bases). The CDR3 is 14 amino acids. V was shortened by 5 bases and J by 4 bases, with 14 bases between the two germline ends. The germline gives CDR1 LNHDA, CDR2 SQIVND (reference sequence). The CDR3 here is CASSFPDTFYGYTF. In DNA, the CDR3 is TGTGCCAGTAGTTTCCCGGACACCTTCTATGGCTACACCTTC.

This rearrangement joins TRBV4-2 to TRBJ2-5; D might be TRBD2 (6 bases). Trimming took 0 bases from V and 3 from J, leaving 8 bases between them. The CDR3 spans 14 residues. The V gene's germline CDR1 is LGHNA and CDR2 YNFKEQ. The CDR3 spells CASSQDWGEETQYF. The CDR3 DNA is TGTGCCAGCAGCCAAGATTGGGGGGAAGAGACCCAGTACTTC.

The chain joins TRBV7-9 to TRBJ2-3; weak D call: TRBD2 (5 bases). The germline CDR1 and CDR2 sequences are SEHNR and FQNEAQ (reference sequence). CDR3 length equals 16 residues. The V and J ends lost 5 bases and 1 base respectively, with 16 bases between them. The chain's CDR3 is CASSPEGITGTDTQYF. CDR3 sequence (DNA): TGTGCCAGCAGCCCCGAGGGTATCACCGGCACAGATACGCAGTATTTT.

The chain has TRBV28 and TRBJ2-3; 12 bases line up with TRBD2. The CDR3 loop spans 19 amino acids. Trimming took 2 bases from V and 4 from J; bases not matched to a gene: 13. CDR1 and CDR2 (germline): MDHEN, SYDVKM. CDR3 sequence (DNA): TGTGCCAGCAGTTTAGCTAGATTTCTACTAGCGGGAGGAGCAGATACGCAGTATTTT. Its protein product is CASSLARFLLAGGADTQYF.

V is TRBV5-4 and J is TRBJ2-2; possibly TRBD2 for D (6 bases). Germline V gene data show CDR1 as SGHNT and CDR2 as YYREEE (reference sequence). With 3 bases removed from V and 9 bases from J, the gap between germline ends came to 18 bases. The CDR3 is 15 amino acids. The CDR3 coding sequence is TGTGCCAGCAGCTCGAATAATCAGCGGGTCCGGGAGCTGTTTTTT. Translated, it gives CASSSNNQRVRELFF.